This passage covers 8 T cell receptor beta chains from one sample sequenced in a study of blood T cells in healthy people across ages. Primed by a sample-barcoded 5' primer and a J-beta primer mix, a second PCR proceeded for roughly 7 to 12 cycles. Via MiXCR, TCRdb re-called the 5' RACE reads, giving one row per CDR3 protein. The data show over 1,300,000 distinct CDR3 sequences, with approximately 60% seen just once and 6.7% held by the top ten. Source material: blood. These receptors were obtained from a man between 18 and 29 years old in good health.

This sequence joins TRBV10-3 and TRBJ2-2, with 11 bases lining up with TRBD1. The CDR3 has 16 residues. Germline V CDR1 and CDR2: ENHRY, SYGVKD. The trim removed 10 bases at V and 6 bases at J, leaving 13 bases unmatched. In DNA form, the CDR3 reads TGTGCCACCGACAGAGGGGACAGGGGGGCTTCCGGGGAGCTGTTTTTT. Residues: CATDRGDRGASGELFF.

The chain uses TRBV5-1 and TRBJ2-7; D may be TRBD1 (7 bases). Germline lookup yields CDR1 SGHRS and CDR2 YFSETQ. The length of the CDR3 is 15 residues. V shed 1 base and J shed 3 bases, with 14 bases lying between them. The CDR3 DNA reads TGCGCCAGCAGCTTGACAGGGGACTTTATCTACGAGCAGTACTTC. It translates to CASSLTGDFIYEQYF.

This clonotype turned up a few times. This chain uses TRBV25-1 with TRBJ2-4; the match to TRBD2 covers 11 bases. CDR3 length: 13 residues. Germline loops: CDR1 MGHDK, CDR2 SYGVNS. Trimming removed 3 bases from V and 8 bases from J; junction bases left unmatched: 0. CDR3 in amino acids: CASSDSGRDIQYF. CDR3 nucleotide sequence: TGTGCCAGCAGTGATAGCGGGAGGGACATTCAGTACTTC. The full variable domain, its missing parts supplied by reference TRBV25-1 and TRBJ2-4, is EADIYQTPRYLVIGTGKKITLECSQTMGHDKMYWYQQDPGMELHLIHYSYGVNSTEKGDLSSESTVSRIRTEHFPLTLESARPSHTSQYLCASSDSGRDIQYFGAGTRLSVL.

The chain is built from TRBV27 and TRBJ2-7; tentative D call: TRBD2 (6 bases). V shed 2 bases and J shed 2 bases, with 13 bases lying between them. The germline V gene has CDR1 MNHEY and CDR2 SMNVEV (reference sequence). The CDR3 is 15 amino acids. CDR3 DNA sequence: TGTGCCAGCAGTTTAGCGGGGATCAGCGCCTACGAGCAGTACTTC. Translation gives CASSLAGISAYEQYF.

This chain uses TRBV7-9 with TRBJ2-5; 10 bases line up with TRBD2. V lost 1 base to trimming and J lost 5 bases; unmatched junction nucleotides: 7. Germline V gene lookup returns CDR1 SEHNR and CDR2 FQNEAQ (reference sequence). The CDR3 has 16 amino acids. The CDR3 DNA reads as TGTGCCAGCAGCTTAGTTGTCGGGACTAGCGCCGAGACCCAGTACTTC. As protein: CASSLVVGTSAETQYF.

V gene TRBV20-1 combines with J gene TRBJ1-2; D not certain. This CDR3 contains 13 residues. Trimming stripped 5 bases from V and 8 bases from J, with 18 bases between. Germline CDR1 and CDR2: DFQATT and SNEGSKA (reference sequence). The CDR3 DNA sequence: TGCAGTGCTTATCCCGAGACTGGGGTCGGCTACACCTTC. Protein product: CSAYPETGVGYTF.

The V call is TRBV7-9, the J call TRBJ2-5; 10 nucleotides match TRBD1. The J call could be wrong; TRBJ2-7 is a better fit for the DNA end. Germline V CDR1 and CDR2: SEHNR, FQNEAQ (reference sequence). The CDR3 loop spans 15 amino acids. This CDR3 reads CASSGRTGGRYEQYF. In nucleotides, the CDR3 is TGTGCCAGCAGCGGTCGGACAGGGGGACGCTACGAGCAGTACTTC.

In this sample, this clonotype turned up a few times. The V gene is TRBV4-2, the J gene TRBJ2-4; D unclear. Germline V gene lookup returns CDR1 LGHNA and CDR2 YNFKEQ. V was shortened by 0 bases and J by 13 bases, with 13 bases between the two germline ends. CDR3 size: 13 residues. CDR3 bases: TGTGCCAGCAGCCAAGAGGTCAGCCCGGAGCAGTACTTC. Translating it yields CASSQEVSPEQYF.